A single sample is the source of the 17 T cell receptor beta chains below, sequenced in a study of blood T cell repertoires in COVID-19. Libraries were prepared by immunoSEQ multiplex PCR; TCRdb keeps only in-frame clonotypes and omits some of them. Among around 360,000 clones listed, more than 70% were seen once. The sample comprised peripheral blood. The receptor set was obtained from a woman in her thirties with COVID-19, enrolled during active disease.

The chain employs TRBV5-1 and TRBJ2-7; 8 bases fit TRBD1. CDR3 length: 15 residues. Losses at the gene ends were 4 bases for V and 6 bases for J; bases not matched to a gene: 12. The germline gives CDR1 SGHRS, CDR2 YFSETQ. CDR3 sequence (DNA): TGCGCCAGCAGCCCCCCCGGGCAGGGGGCACCCGAGCAGTACTTC. As protein: CASSPPGQGAPEQYF.

The genes are TRBV7-2 and TRBJ2-7; a possible D gene is TRBD1 (6 bases). Trimming took off 4 bases at V and 5 bases at J, with 18 bases between the two ends. Per germline, CDR1 SGHTA and CDR2 FQGNSA. This CDR3 comprises 15 residues. CDR3 nucleotides: TGTGCCAGCAGCTCAGGACAGACAGAAGGTGACGAGCAGTACTTC. Its translation is CASSSGQTEGDEQYF.

The genes are TRBV18 and TRBJ1-1; 9 bases agree with TRBD1. V was clipped by 2 bases and J by 6 bases; unmatched bases: 7. CDR1 KGHSH and CDR2 LQKENI come from the germline V gene. CDR3 length: 15 amino acids. In nucleotides, the CDR3 is TGTGCCAGCTCACCATCAGTACAGGGGGCCTCTGAAGCTTTCTTT. Translated, it gives CASSPSVQGASEAFF.

V gene TRBV7-3 combines with J gene TRBJ2-7, with no clear D. This CDR3 spans 13 amino acids. V gave up 0 bases and J gave up 2 bases, with 5 bases separating them. CDR1 is SGHTA, CDR2 FQGTGA, per germline. The CDR3 nucleotides read TGTGCCAGCAGCTTAACCTCCGCCTACGAGCAGTACTTC. This codes for CASSLTSAYEQYF.

The gene calls are TRBV14 and TRBJ2-7, with D perhaps TRBD2 (5 bases). V was cut by 2 bases and J by 2 bases, with 13 bases left in between. CDR3 length: 15 amino acids. Germline V gene data show CDR1 as SGHDN and CDR2 as FVKESK. The CDR3 nucleotides read TGTGCCAGCAGCCAATTAACTGGAGCGGCCTACGAGCAGTACTTC. Residues: CASSQLTGAAYEQYF.

Written as DNA, the CDR3 is TGTGCCAGCAGTGCTGAGCGCTATAGCAATCAGCCCCAGCATTTT. Encoded protein: CASSAERYSNQPQHF. The V gene is TRBV2, the J gene TRBJ1-5; D is undetermined. The germline gives CDR1 SNHLY, CDR2 FYNNEI. Trimming pared 4 bases from V and 0 bases from J, leaving 10 bases between. The CDR3 has 15 residues.

The J gene is TRBJ1-5, the V gene TRBV6-5, with D possibly being TRBD1 (6 bases). Deletions cut 5 bases from V and 6 bases from J, with 14 bases between. This CDR3 spans 14 amino acids. The germline V gene encodes CDR1 MNHEY and CDR2 SVGAGI. The CDR3 nucleotides are TGTGCCAGCAGTCGTGACCAGGGGATTCAGCCCCAGCATTTT. Translating gives CASSRDQGIQPQHF.

In DNA, the CDR3 is TGCGCCAGCAGCTTGGAGGGGCAGAGTAATGAGCAGTTCTTC. Its translation is CASSLEGQSNEQFF. The chain is built from TRBV5-1 and TRBJ2-1; D perhaps matches TRBD1 (5 bases). V gave up 0 bases and J gave up 7 bases, with 11 bases separating them. The CDR3 length is 14 residues. Germline loops: CDR1 SGHRS, CDR2 YFSETQ.

This clone came up a few times. The chain is built from TRBV7-9 and TRBJ1-1; possibly TRBD1 for D (5 bases). V was pared by 3 bases and J by 4 bases, with 9 bases between. The V gene's germline CDR1 is SEHNR and CDR2 FQNEAQ (reference sequence). The CDR3 is 13 amino acids. The CDR3 is CASSLGRATEAFF. The CDR3 coding sequence is TGTGCCAGCAGCTTGGGCAGGGCCACTGAAGCTTTCTTT.

This chain joins TRBV2 and TRBJ2-1; 8 bases agree with TRBD1. Germline CDR1 is SNHLY and CDR2 is FYNNEI. V lost 9 bases to trimming and J lost 8 bases; unmatched junction nucleotides: 3. CDR3 length: 11 amino acids. The CDR3: CASQTGDEQFF. In DNA, the CDR3 is TGTGCCAGTCAGACAGGGGATGAGCAGTTCTTC.

The CDR3 region is CASSRGRSYEQYF. DNA of the CDR3: TGTGCCAGTAGTAGGGGCAGAAGCTACGAGCAGTACTTC. The V gene is TRBV19, the J gene TRBJ2-7; the D gene is possibly TRBD1 (5 bases). The V gene's germline CDR1 is LNHDA and CDR2 SQIVND (reference sequence). V lost 4 bases and J lost 3, with 10 bases in between. The CDR3 spans 13 residues.

This clone was counted only a few times. The J gene is TRBJ1-1, the V gene TRBV29-1; D uncertain. Germline-derived CDR1 and CDR2 are SQVTM and ANQGSEA. The CDR3 is 13 amino acids. V lost 2 bases, J lost 0 bases, and 7 bases lay in between. CDR3: CSVEPRMNTEAFF. In nucleotides, the CDR3 is TGCAGCGTTGAACCCAGGATGAACACTGAAGCTTTCTTT.

Points on this clone: Other DNA sequences in this specimen translate into the identical CDR3. The chain employs TRBV2 and TRBJ2-6; D gene ambiguous. Germline V lookup: CDR1 SNHLY, CDR2 FYNNEI. Trimming cost V 4 bases and J 1 base, with 5 bases left between them. This CDR3 is 14 amino acids long. The CDR3 here is CASSGGSGANVLTF. The CDR3 DNA reads TGTGCCAGCAGTGGAGGTTCTGGGGCCAACGTCCTGACTTTC.

The chain recombines TRBV15 with TRBJ2-4; perhaps TRBD1 as D (5 bases). Germline V gene lookup returns CDR1 LNHNV and CDR2 YYDKDF (reference sequence). V was clipped by 0 bases and J by 5 bases, with 17 bases between them. The CDR3 runs 17 residues. The CDR3 spells CATSRDVGRRVQNIQYF. CDR3 nucleotide sequence: TGTGCCACCAGCAGAGATGTAGGGCGCAGGGTCCAAAACATTCAGTACTTC.

The gene calls are TRBV29-1 and TRBJ2-5, with 14 bases lining up with TRBD2. CDR3 size: 13 residues. The germline V gene encodes CDR1 SQVTM and CDR2 ANQGSEA. J lost 7 bases, V lost 5 bases, and 3 bases had no gene match. Written as DNA, the CDR3 is TGCAGCGTTAGACTAGCGGGAGGGGGGACCCAGTACTTC. As protein: CSVRLAGGGTQYF.

V and J are TRBV7-2 and TRBJ2-5; unclear D gene. Trimming removed 5 bases at V and 6 bases at J, with 7 bases between. The CDR3 consists of 11 residues. Per the germline V gene, CDR1 is SGHTA and CDR2 is FQGNSA. The CDR3 reads CASSPGQTQYF. The CDR3 DNA sequence: TGTGCCAGCAGCCCTGGGCAGACCCAGTACTTC. The full variable domain, its missing parts supplied by reference TRBV7-2 and TRBJ2-5, is GAGVSQSPSNKVTEKGKDVELRCDPISGHTALYWYRQSLGQGLEFLIYFQGNSAPDKSGLPSDRFSAERTGGSVSTLTIQRTQQEDSAVYLCASSPGQTQYFGPGTRLLVL.

The CDR3 DNA reads as TGTGCCAGCAGTTTATGGGCTAGCGGGAGGGCCGGAGATACGCAGTATTTT. As protein: CASSLWASGRAGDTQYF. The chain recombines TRBV28 with TRBJ2-3; 12 bases align to TRBD2. This CDR3 region has 17 residues. The germline gives CDR1 MDHEN, CDR2 SYDVKM. The trim removed 0 bases at V and 5 bases at J, leaving 6 bases unmatched.